This TCR beta chain derives from a study of shared clonotypes between healthy human individuals. The CDR3 length is 15 residues. Germline-derived CDR1 and CDR2 are MNHEY and SVGAGI. Concerning this clone itself: Its antigen is unknown.

Sequenced by immunoSEQ multiplex PCR; TCRdb stores in-frame clones only, minus some. The sample has about 110,000 clones; approximately 70% are singletons. Study-level findings and limits: Among non-shared clonotypes, generation probabilities were lower than among those shared by all four donors.

Within Nashville, Tennessee resided all donors, each a Caucasian adult. Input material: memory CD8+ T cells sorted from blood. Subset denoted: CD45RO+ cells pooled with CCR7-negative TemRA cells. The chain has TRBV6-5 and TRBJ2-5, with D perhaps being TRBD1 or TRBD2 (7 bases each). The DNA end is more similar to TRBJ2-7, so the J call may be wrong. The TCR originated in a woman in her twenties or thirties in good health. Written as DNA, the CDR3 is TGTGCCAGCAGTGGATCCCAGGGGGAGGGCTACGAGCAGTACTTC. It codes for CASSGSQGEGYEQYF.